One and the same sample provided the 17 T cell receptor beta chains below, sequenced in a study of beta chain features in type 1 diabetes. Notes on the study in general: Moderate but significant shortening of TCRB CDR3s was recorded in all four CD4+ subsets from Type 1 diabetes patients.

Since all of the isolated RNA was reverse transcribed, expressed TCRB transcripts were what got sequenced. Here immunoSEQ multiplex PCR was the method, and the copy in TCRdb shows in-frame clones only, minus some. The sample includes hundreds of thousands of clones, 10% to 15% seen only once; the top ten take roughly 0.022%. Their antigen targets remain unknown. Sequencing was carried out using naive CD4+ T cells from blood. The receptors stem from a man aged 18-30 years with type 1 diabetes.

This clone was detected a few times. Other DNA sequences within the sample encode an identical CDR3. The CDR3: CASSPGQGTDTQYF. The CDR3, as DNA: TGTGCCAGCAGCCCTGGACAGGGCACAGATACGCAGTATTTT. The chain recombines TRBV7-3 with TRBJ2-3; 7 bases agree with TRBD1. This CDR3 region has 14 residues. Trimming cost V 5 bases and J 1 base; bases outside gene matches: 3. CDR1 is SGHTA and CDR2 is FQGTGA in the germline V gene.

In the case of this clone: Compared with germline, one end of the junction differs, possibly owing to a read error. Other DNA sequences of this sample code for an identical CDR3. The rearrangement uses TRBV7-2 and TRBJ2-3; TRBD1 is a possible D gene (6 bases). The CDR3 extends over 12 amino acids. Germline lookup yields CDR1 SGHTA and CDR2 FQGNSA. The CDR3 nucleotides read TGTGCCAGCAGCTTAGGGACAGACACGCAGTATTTT. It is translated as CASSLGTDTQYF.

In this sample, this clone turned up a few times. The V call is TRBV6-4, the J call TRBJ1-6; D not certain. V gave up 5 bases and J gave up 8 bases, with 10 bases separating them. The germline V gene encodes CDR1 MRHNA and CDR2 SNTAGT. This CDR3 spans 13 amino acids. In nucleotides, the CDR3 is TGTGCCAGCAGTCGGGTGAGGGATTCACCCCTCCACTTT. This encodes CASSRVRDSPLHF.

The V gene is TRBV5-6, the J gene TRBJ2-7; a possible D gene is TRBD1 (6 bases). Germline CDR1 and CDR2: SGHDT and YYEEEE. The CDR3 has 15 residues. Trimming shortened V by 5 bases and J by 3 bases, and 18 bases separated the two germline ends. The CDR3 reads CASRSGQILDYEQYF. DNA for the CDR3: TGTGCCAGCAGGTCGGGACAAATCTTGGACTACGAGCAGTACTTC.

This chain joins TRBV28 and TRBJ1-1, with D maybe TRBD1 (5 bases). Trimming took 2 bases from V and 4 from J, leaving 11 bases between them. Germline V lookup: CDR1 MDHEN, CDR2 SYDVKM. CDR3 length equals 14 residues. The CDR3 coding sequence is TGTGCCAGCAGTTTAGGGACCCAAATCACTGAAGCTTTCTTT. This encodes CASSLGTQITEAFF. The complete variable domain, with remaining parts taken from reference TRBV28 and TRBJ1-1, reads DVKVTQSSRYLVKRTGEKVFLECVQDMDHENMFWYRQDPGLGLRLIYFSYDVKMKEKGDIPEGYSVSREKKERFSLILESASTNQTSMYLCASSLGTQITEAFFGQGTRLTVV.

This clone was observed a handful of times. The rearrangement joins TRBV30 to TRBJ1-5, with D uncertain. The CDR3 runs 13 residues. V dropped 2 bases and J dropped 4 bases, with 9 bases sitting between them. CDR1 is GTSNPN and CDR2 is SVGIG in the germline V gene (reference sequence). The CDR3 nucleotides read TGTGCCTGGAGTCCGCTGCCGAATCAGCCCCAGCATTTT. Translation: CAWSPLPNQPQHF.

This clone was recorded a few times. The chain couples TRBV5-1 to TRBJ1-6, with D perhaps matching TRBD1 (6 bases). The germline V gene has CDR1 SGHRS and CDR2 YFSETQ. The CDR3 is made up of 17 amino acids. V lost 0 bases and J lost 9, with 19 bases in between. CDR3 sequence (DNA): TGCGCCAGCAGCTTGGAAGTAGTAGGGGGAAGTCGTTCACCCCTCCACTTT. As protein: CASSLEVVGGSRSPLHF.

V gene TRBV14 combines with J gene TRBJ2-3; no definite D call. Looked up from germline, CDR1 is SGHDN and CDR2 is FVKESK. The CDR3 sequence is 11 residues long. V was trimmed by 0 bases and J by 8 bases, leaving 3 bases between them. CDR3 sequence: CASSQEGTQYF. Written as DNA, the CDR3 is TGTGCCAGCAGCCAAGAGGGTACGCAGTATTTT. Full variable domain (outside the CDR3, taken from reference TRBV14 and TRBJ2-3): EAGVTQFPSHSVIEKGQTVTLRCDPISGHDNLYWYRRVMGKEIKFLLHFVKESKQDESGMPNNRFLAERTGGTYSTLKVQPAELEDSGVYFCASSQEGTQYFGPGTRLTVL.

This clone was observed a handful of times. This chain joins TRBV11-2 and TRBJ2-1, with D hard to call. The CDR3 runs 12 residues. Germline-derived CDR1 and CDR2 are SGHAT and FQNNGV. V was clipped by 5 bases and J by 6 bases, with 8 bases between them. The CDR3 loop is CASSDLLNEQFF. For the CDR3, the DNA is TGTGCCAGCAGCGATCTTCTCAATGAGCAGTTCTTC.

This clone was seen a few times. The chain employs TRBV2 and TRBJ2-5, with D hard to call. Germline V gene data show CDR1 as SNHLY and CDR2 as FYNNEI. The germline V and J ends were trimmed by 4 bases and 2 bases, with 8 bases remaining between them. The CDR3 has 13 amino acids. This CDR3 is CASSGQAQETQYF. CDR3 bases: TGTGCCAGCAGTGGGCAGGCGCAAGAGACCCAGTACTTC.

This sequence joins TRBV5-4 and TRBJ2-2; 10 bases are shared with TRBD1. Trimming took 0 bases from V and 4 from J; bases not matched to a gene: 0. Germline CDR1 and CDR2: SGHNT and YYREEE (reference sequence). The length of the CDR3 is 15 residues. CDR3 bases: TGTGCCAGCAGCTTGGGGACAGGGGGCACCGGGGAGCTGTTTTTT. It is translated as CASSLGTGGTGELFF.

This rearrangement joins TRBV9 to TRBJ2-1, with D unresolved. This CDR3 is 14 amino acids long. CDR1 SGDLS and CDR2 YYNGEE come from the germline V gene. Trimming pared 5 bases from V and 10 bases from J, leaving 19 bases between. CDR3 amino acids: CASSGTAESSEQFF. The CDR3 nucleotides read TGTGCCAGCAGTGGTACGGCGGAATCCTCCGAGCAGTTCTTC.

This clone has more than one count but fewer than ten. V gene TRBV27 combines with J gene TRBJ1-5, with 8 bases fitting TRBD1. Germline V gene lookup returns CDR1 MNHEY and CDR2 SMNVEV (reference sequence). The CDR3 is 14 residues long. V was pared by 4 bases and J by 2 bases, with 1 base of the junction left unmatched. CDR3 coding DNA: TGTGCCAGCAGTTCAGGGGGCGGCAATCAGCCCCAGCATTTT. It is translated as CASSSGGGNQPQHF.

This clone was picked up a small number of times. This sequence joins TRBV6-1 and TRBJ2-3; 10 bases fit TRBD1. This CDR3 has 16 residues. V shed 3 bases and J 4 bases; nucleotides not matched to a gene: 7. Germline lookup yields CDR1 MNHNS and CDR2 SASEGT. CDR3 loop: CASSDPTGGSSDTQYF. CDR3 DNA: TGTGCCAGCAGTGACCCGACAGGGGGCTCTTCAGATACGCAGTATTTT.

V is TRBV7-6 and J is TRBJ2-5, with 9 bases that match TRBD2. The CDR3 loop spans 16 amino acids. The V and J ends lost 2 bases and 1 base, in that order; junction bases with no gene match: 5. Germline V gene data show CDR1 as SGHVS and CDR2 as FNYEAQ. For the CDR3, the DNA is TGTGCCAGCAGCTTAAGACTAGCGGAACTCCAAGAGACCCAGTACTTC. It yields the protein CASSLRLAELQETQYF.

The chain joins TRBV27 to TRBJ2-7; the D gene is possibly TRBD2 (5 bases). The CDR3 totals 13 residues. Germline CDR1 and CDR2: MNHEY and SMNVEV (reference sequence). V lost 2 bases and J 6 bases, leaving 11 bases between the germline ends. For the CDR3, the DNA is TGTGCCAGCAGTTTAAAGTACGCGGGCGAGCAGTACTTC. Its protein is CASSLKYAGEQYF.

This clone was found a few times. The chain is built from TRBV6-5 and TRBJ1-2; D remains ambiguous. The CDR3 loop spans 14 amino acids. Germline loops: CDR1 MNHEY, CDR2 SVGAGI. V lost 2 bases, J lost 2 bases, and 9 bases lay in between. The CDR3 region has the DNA TGTGCCAGCAGTTACACGACGGAGAACTATGGCTACACCTTC. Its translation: CASSYTTENYGYTF.